Presented here are 18 T cell receptor beta chains from one specimen sequenced in a study of blood T cell repertoires in COVID-19. Generated by immunoSEQ multiplex PCR, the TCRdb table keeps only in-frame clones and is missing some. The sample records roughly 60,000 clones, around 81% being singletons. Material: peripheral blood. The receptors derive from an elderly man with COVID-19, enrolled during active disease.

In this sample, this clone turned up once. The rearrangement joins TRBV10-3 to TRBJ2-2; tentatively, D is TRBD2 (6 bases). V was shortened by 2 bases and J by 5 bases, with 12 bases between the two germline ends. The germline gives CDR1 ENHRY, CDR2 SYGVKD. The CDR3 is made up of 15 amino acids. CDR3 nucleotides: TGTGCCATCAGTGAGATCGACGGGGGTACCGGGGAGCTGTTTTTT. Its translation: CAISEIDGGTGELFF.

V is TRBV6-5 and J is TRBJ2-7, with TRBD1 matching 7 bases. Trimming removed 2 bases from V and 5 bases from J; junction bases left unmatched: 0. In germline, CDR1 is MNHEY, CDR2 SVGAGI. The length of the CDR3 is 12 residues. CDR3 bases: TGTGCCAGCAGTTACCAGGGGGACGAGCAGTACTTC. Amino acid sequence: CASSYQGDEQYF.

This rearrangement joins TRBV9 to TRBJ2-2; 7 nucleotides line up with TRBD1. The CDR3 runs to 16 residues. Losses at the gene ends were 3 bases for V and 2 bases for J; bases not matched to a gene: 7. Germline V gene lookup returns CDR1 SGDLS and CDR2 YYNGEE. CDR3 loop: CASSEWGQPNTGELFF. CDR3 in DNA: TGTGCCAGCAGCGAGTGGGGACAGCCCAACACCGGGGAGCTGTTTTTT.

The chain uses TRBV7-2 and TRBJ1-2; weak D call: TRBD1 (5 bases). Germline V gene lookup returns CDR1 SGHTA and CDR2 FQGNSA. CDR3 length equals 15 residues. V lost 5 bases and J lost 2, with 15 bases in between. The CDR3 DNA reads TGTGCCAGCAGCCTTCCCAGGGCGAACAACTATGGCTACACCTTC. Its protein is CASSLPRANNYGYTF. The full variable domain, its missing parts supplied by reference TRBV7-2 and TRBJ1-2, is GAGVSQSPSNKVTEKGKDVELRCDPISGHTALYWYRQSLGQGLEFLIYFQGNSAPDKSGLPSDRFSAERTGGSVSTLTIQRTQQEDSAVYLCASSLPRANNYGYTFGSGTRLTVV.

The V call is TRBV7-2, the J call TRBJ2-1; D remains ambiguous. Trimming shortened V by 5 bases and J by 6 bases, and 8 bases separated the two germline ends. The CDR3 covers 12 residues. Germline lookup yields CDR1 SGHTA and CDR2 FQGNSA. The DNA for the CDR3 is TGTGCCAGCAGCCAATACTCCAATGAGCAGTTCTTC. Translated, it gives CASSQYSNEQFF.

The rearrangement links TRBV28 to TRBJ2-7; TRBD1 aligns across 7 bases. This CDR3 is 14 amino acids long. Germline V gene lookup returns CDR1 MDHEN and CDR2 SYDVKM. The trim removed 6 bases at V and 3 bases at J, leaving 8 bases unmatched. The CDR3: CASSYSRGNYEQYV. The CDR3 DNA reads as TGTGCCAGCAGCTATTCCAGGGGGAACTACGAGCAGTACGTC.

This chain uses TRBV10-3 with TRBJ2-5, with D possibly matching TRBD2 (5 bases). V lost 11 bases, J lost 2 bases, and 9 bases lay in between. The CDR3 is made up of 11 amino acids. Germline loops: CDR1 ENHRY, CDR2 SYGVKD. Here the CDR3 reads CASSGQETQYF. The CDR3 bases are TGTGCCTCAAGCGGACAAGAGACCCAGTACTTC.

The chain links TRBV3-1 (or the pseudogene TRBV3-2) to TRBJ1-1, with D tentatively TRBD1 (6 bases). CDR1 LGHDT and CDR2 YNNKEL come from the germline V gene (reference sequence). The CDR3 sequence is 13 residues long. Trimming stripped 2 bases from V and 7 bases from J, with 11 bases between. CDR3 nucleotides: TGTGCCAGCAGCCAACTACAGGGCTTTGAAGCTTTCTTT. Translating gives CASSQLQGFEAFF.

This chain joins TRBV7-9 and TRBJ1-2, with TRBD1 identical over 9 bases. Unmatched junction bases numbered 12, after V lost 4 bases and J lost 3 bases. Germline CDR1 and CDR2: SEHNR and FQNEAQ (reference sequence). The CDR3 runs 17 residues. The CDR3 reads CASSSLTGGPLDYGYTF. CDR3 bases: TGTGCCAGCAGCTCCCTGACAGGGGGGCCACTAGACTATGGCTACACCTTC.

The genes are TRBV11-2 and TRBJ2-5, with TRBD1 identical over 9 bases. CDR1 and CDR2 from the germline V gene are SGHAT and FQNNGV. V lost 6 bases, J lost 1 base, and 6 bases stayed unmatched. The CDR3 is made up of 15 amino acids. The CDR3 loop is CASSFPTGGQETQYF. In DNA form, the CDR3 reads TGTGCCAGCAGTTTTCCGACAGGGGGCCAAGAGACCCAGTACTTC.

The chain uses TRBV2 and TRBJ2-5, with 10 nucleotides matching TRBD2. Germline CDR1 is SNHLY and CDR2 is FYNNEI. The CDR3 sequence is 16 residues long. V gave up 1 base and J gave up 5 bases; unmatched junction bases: 7. The CDR3: CASSEGAGGLGETQYF. The CDR3 nucleotides read TGTGCCAGCAGTGAAGGAGCGGGGGGGCTCGGGGAGACCCAGTACTTC.

J is TRBJ1-6 and V is TRBV7-2; D unclear. Trimming pared 0 bases from V and 0 bases from J, leaving 6 bases between. The CDR3 runs 16 residues. Looked up from germline, CDR1 is SGHTA and CDR2 is FQGNSA. CDR3 loop: CASSLAELSYNSPLHF. The CDR3 region has the DNA TGTGCCAGCAGCTTAGCTGAACTCTCCTATAATTCACCCCTCCACTTT.

This clone was detected a few times. J is TRBJ1-2 and V is TRBV24-1; D might be TRBD1 (6 bases). CDR1 is KGHDR, CDR2 SFDVKD, per germline. This CDR3 is 14 amino acids long. Trimming removed 7 bases at V and 6 bases at J, with 17 bases between. CDR3 sequence: CATRNHPGADGYTF. The DNA for the CDR3 is TGTGCCACCAGAAACCACCCAGGGGCGGATGGCTACACCTTC.

This sequence joins TRBV6-4 and TRBJ2-6; TRBD1 agrees at 7 bases. V was pared by 4 bases and J by 1 base, with 4 bases of the junction left unmatched. Per germline, CDR1 MRHNA and CDR2 SNTAGT. The CDR3 contains 16 residues. In DNA, the CDR3 is TGTGCCAGCAGTGGCGAACAGGGGTCTGGGGCCAACGTCCTGACTTTC. Its translation: CASSGEQGSGANVLTF.

The CDR3 DNA reads as TGTGCCAGCAGTAGGACAGGGGTTAATGAAAAACTGTTTTTT. Translated: CASSRTGVNEKLFF. J is TRBJ1-4 and V is TRBV6-5, with TRBD1 identical over 9 bases. Germline CDR1 is MNHEY and CDR2 is SVGAGI. V lost 5 bases and J lost 4; bases outside the gene matches: 2. There are 14 residues in the CDR3.

The chain uses TRBV19 and TRBJ1-1; no firm D call. Looked up from germline, CDR1 is LNHDA and CDR2 is SQIVND (reference sequence). V was pared by 4 bases and J by 3 bases, with 12 bases between. CDR3 length: 14 amino acids. The CDR3, as DNA: TGTGCCAGTAGTACGGAGACCTACTACACTGAAGCTTTCTTT. Amino acids: CASSTETYYTEAFF.

The gene calls are TRBV5-1 and TRBJ1-5, with D possibly TRBD1 on 5 matching bases. The V end lost 4 bases, the J end lost 6 bases, and 14 bases lay between the germline ends. Germline loops: CDR1 SGHRS, CDR2 YFSETQ. CDR3 length: 14 amino acids. The CDR3 region has the DNA TGCGCCAGCAGCCCGGGGGGGATAGGTCAGCCCCAGCATTTT. Its translation: CASSPGGIGQPQHF.

The V and J genes are TRBV5-1 and TRBJ1-5, with TRBD1 identical over 8 bases. V dropped 4 bases and J dropped 5; count of bases not matched to a gene: 5. This CDR3 region has 14 residues. Germline lookup yields CDR1 SGHRS and CDR2 YFSETQ. The CDR3 bases are TGCGCCAGCAGCACTGGACAGGGCGATCAGCCCCAGCATTTT. Translation: CASSTGQGDQPQHF.